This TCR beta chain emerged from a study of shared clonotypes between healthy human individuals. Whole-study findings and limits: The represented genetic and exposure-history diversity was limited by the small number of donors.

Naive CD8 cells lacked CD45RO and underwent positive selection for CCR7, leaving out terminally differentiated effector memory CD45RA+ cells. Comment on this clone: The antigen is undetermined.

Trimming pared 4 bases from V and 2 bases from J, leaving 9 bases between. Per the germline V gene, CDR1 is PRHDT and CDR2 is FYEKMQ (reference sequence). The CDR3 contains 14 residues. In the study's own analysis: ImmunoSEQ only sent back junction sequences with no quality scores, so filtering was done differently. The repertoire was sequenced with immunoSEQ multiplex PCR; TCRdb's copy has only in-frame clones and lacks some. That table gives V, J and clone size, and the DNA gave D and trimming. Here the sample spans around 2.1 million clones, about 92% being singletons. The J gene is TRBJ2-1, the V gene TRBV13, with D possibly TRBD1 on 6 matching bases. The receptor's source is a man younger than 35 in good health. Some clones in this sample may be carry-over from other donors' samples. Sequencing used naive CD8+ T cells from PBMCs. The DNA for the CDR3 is TGTGCCAGCAGCTCGAGGACAGCCTACAATGAGCAGTTCTTC. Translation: CASSSRTAYNEQFF.